A single sample gave rise to the 29 T cell receptor beta chains below, sequenced in a study of T cells in Graves' hyperthyroidism and ophthalmopathy (dated by TCRdb to the late 2010s). Library preparation employed multiplex PCR. The sequencing machine was an Illumina HiSeq 2000. The TCR beta CDR3 regions were amplified from the RNA transcripts. The first round of RT-PCR for the TCR CDR3 was performed with the HTBI primer set and the Qiagen OneStep RT-PCR kit. TCRdb reprocessed the public reads (quality trimming at Q25 with fastp, clone calling with MiXCR) and kept in-frame beta chains. Under each unique CDR3 protein, matching rows form one entry showing the most common genes and DNA. A total of fewer than 350,000 distinct CDR3 sequences appear in this sample, about an eighth of them only once. The top ten clones comprise roughly 7.5% of the sample. The sequenced material came from blood. The source of these receptors is a woman in her 30s with Graves' hyperthyroidism that later progressed to Graves' ophthalmopathy.

The sample holds many counts of this clonotype. V is TRBV6-1 and J is TRBJ2-6, with 7 bases matching TRBD1. Germline values: CDR1 MNHNS, CDR2 SASEGT. This CDR3 has 14 amino acids. V dropped 8 bases and J dropped 1; count of bases not matched to a gene: 2. The CDR3, as DNA: TGTGCCAGCCAGGGGGTGTCTGGGGCCAACGTCCTGACTTTC. It encodes CASQGVSGANVLTF.

This clonotype has at least ten counts. The CDR3: CASSKGAGVYNEQFF. CDR3 nucleotide sequence: TGTGCCAGCAGCAAGGGGGCGGGAGTCTACAATGAGCAGTTCTTC. The chain is built from TRBV7-9 and TRBJ2-1; D possibly matches TRBD1 or TRBD2 (7 bases each). V shed 5 bases and J shed 3 bases, with 14 bases lying between them. The CDR3 extends over 15 amino acids. Germline CDR1 and CDR2: SEHNR and FQNEAQ (reference sequence).

This clonotype was picked up a small number of times. Just one base apart from a much larger clone, this may be a read error. The genes are TRBV7-9 and TRBJ2-2; no clear D. This CDR3 spans 15 amino acids. Germline CDR1 and CDR2: SEHNR and FQNEAQ (reference sequence). In DNA form, the CDR3 reads TGTGCCGGCAGCTTTGGGGTCTCTAACACCGGGGAGCTGTTTTTT. It is translated as CAGSFGVSNTGELFF. Looking up the rest from reference TRBV7-9 and TRBJ2-2 gives the full variable domain: DTGVSQNPRHKITKRGQNVTFRCDPISEHNRLYWYRQTLGQGPEFLTYFQNEAQLEKSRLLSDRFSAERPKGSFSTLEIQRTEQGDSAMYLCAGSFGVSNTGELFFGEGSRLTVL.

This clonotype was picked up many times. The chain uses TRBV24-1 and TRBJ1-1; D uncertain. CDR1 and CDR2 (germline): KGHDR, SFDVKD. CDR3 length: 15 amino acids. V was cut by 3 bases and J by 6 bases, with 16 bases left in between. The DNA of the CDR3 is TGTGCCACCAGTGATCCCTATACTCCGATGGCTGAAGCTTTCTTT. Protein: CATSDPYTPMAEAFF.

This clonotype has just a few counts. The rearrangement joins TRBV7-8 to TRBJ2-7; no clear D gene. CDR1 and CDR2 from the germline V gene are SGHVS and FQNEAQ. This CDR3 contains 17 residues. Deletions cut 1 base from V and 3 bases from J, with 19 bases between. The CDR3 spells CASSLEAIGTKGYEQYF. CDR3 nucleotides: TGTGCCAGCAGCTTAGAAGCTATCGGCACAAAAGGCTACGAGCAGTACTTC.

This clonotype was observed many times. The chain employs TRBV18 and TRBJ2-7; D may match TRBD1 or TRBD2 (7 bases each). Germline V lookup: CDR1 KGHSH, CDR2 LQKENI. The V end lost 2 bases, the J end lost 2 bases, and 13 bases lay between the germline ends. The CDR3 is made up of 15 amino acids. CDR3 nucleotides: TGTGCCAGCTCACCAAATTCAGGGGGGGCCTACGAGCAGTACTTC. It codes for CASSPNSGGAYEQYF.

The sample holds many counts of this clonotype. The J gene is TRBJ1-5, the V gene TRBV4-3; D gene uncertain. The CDR3 has 15 amino acids. In germline, CDR1 is LGHNA, CDR2 YSLEER. Trimming removed 7 bases from V and 7 bases from J, with 20 bases in between. The CDR3 bases are TGCGCCAGCACCCTTACGGTGGGTTCTAACCAGCCCCAGCATTTT. This translates into CASTLTVGSNQPQHF.

This clonotype was seen at least ten times. Written as DNA, the CDR3 is TGTGCCAGTTTACACCGGGACGGGACTAATTCACCCCTCCACTTT. The encoded protein is CASLHRDGTNSPLHF. The chain recombines TRBV2 with TRBJ1-6, with D tentatively TRBD1 (5 bases). The germline V gene has CDR1 SNHLY and CDR2 FYNNEI. The germline V and J ends were trimmed by 9 bases and 6 bases, with 18 bases remaining between them. This CDR3 is built from 15 residues.

In its sample, this clonotype was seen many times. CDR3 sequence reads: CASSSTSQETQYF. In DNA form, the CDR3 reads TGTGCCAGCAGCTCGACAAGCCAAGAGACCCAGTACTTC. This chain links TRBV7-3 with TRBJ2-5; D ambiguous. The CDR3 totals 13 residues. Germline-derived CDR1 and CDR2 are SGHTA and FQGTGA. Trimming left V 4 bases short and J 1 base short, with 7 bases between.

Ten or more counts support this clonotype. The CDR3 DNA reads as TGTGCCAGCAGACTAGCGGGAGAAGAGACCCAGTACTTC. Protein: CASRLAGEETQYF. The V call is TRBV2, the J call TRBJ2-5; 11 nucleotides match TRBD2. This CDR3 region has 13 residues. The trim removed 6 bases at V and 3 bases at J, leaving 0 bases unmatched. Per the germline V gene, CDR1 is SNHLY and CDR2 is FYNNEI.

The table lists this clonotype with many counts. The gene calls are TRBV7-9 and TRBJ2-3; the D gene is possibly TRBD2 (6 bases). Trimming removed 5 bases from V and 1 base from J, with 16 bases in between. CDR3 length: 16 amino acids. Germline V gene sequence: CDR1 SEHNR, CDR2 FQNEAQ (reference sequence). The CDR3 nucleotides are TGTGCCAGCAGCACGCAGGGACTGTCTGGCACAGATACGCAGTATTTT. This translates into CASSTQGLSGTDTQYF. The entire variable domain, with the rest obtained from reference TRBV7-9 and TRBJ2-3, is as follows: DTGVSQNPRHKITKRGQNVTFRCDPISEHNRLYWYRQTLGQGPEFLTYFQNEAQLEKSRLLSDRFSAERPKGSFSTLEIQRTEQGDSAMYLCASSTQGLSGTDTQYFGPGTRLTVL.

This clonotype was seen ten or more times. This rearrangement joins TRBV7-9 to TRBJ2-4; TRBD1 is a possible D gene (5 bases). The CDR3 runs 13 residues. Deletions cut 7 bases from V and 3 bases from J, with 10 bases between. Germline V gene lookup returns CDR1 SEHNR and CDR2 FQNEAQ (reference sequence). In DNA form, the CDR3 reads TGTGCCAGCAAAGACAGCTACAAAAACATTCAGTACTTC. Translation: CASKDSYKNIQYF.

The table lists this clonotype with many counts. The chain recombines TRBV11-2 with TRBJ1-5, with no clear D. CDR3 length: 15 amino acids. Per the germline V gene, CDR1 is SGHAT and CDR2 is FQNNGV. V was shortened by 1 base and J by 6 bases, with 13 bases between the two germline ends. In nucleotides, the CDR3 is TGTGCCAGCAGCTTAGGCCCGGAAGGTACTCAGCCCCAGCATTTT. Amino acids: CASSLGPEGTQPQHF.

There are many counts of this clonotype. This chain uses TRBV4-3 with TRBJ2-3, with D possibly being TRBD2 (5 bases). Trimming shortened V by 1 base and J by 0 bases, and 14 bases separated the two germline ends. Germline loops: CDR1 LGHNA, CDR2 YSLEER. The CDR3 length is 17 residues. CDR3 in DNA: TGCGCCAGCAGCCAAGGCCCAAGCGGATCTAGCACAGATACGCAGTATTTT. Translating gives CASSQGPSGSSTDTQYF.

This clonotype was counted only a few times. This rearrangement joins TRBV24-1 to TRBJ1-4, with D unclear. V lost 0 bases, J lost 5 bases, and 12 bases lay in between. The germline gives CDR1 KGHDR, CDR2 SFDVKD. This CDR3 region has 16 residues. The CDR3 DNA reads as TGTGCCACCAGTGATTTGCCGCGAAAGAGGAATGAAAAACTGTTTTTT. It translates to CATSDLPRKRNEKLFF.

In its sample, this clonotype was seen a few times. Here the CDR3 DNA reads TGCGCCAGCAGCCTGACTAGCGGTTTCACCGGGGAGCTGTTTTTT. Translated, it gives CASSLTSGFTGELFF. The V gene is TRBV5-1, the J gene TRBJ2-2; 9 nucleotides line up with TRBD2. V trimming: 4 bases; J trimming: 4 bases; junction bases outside the gene matches: 5. The CDR3 has 15 amino acids. Looked up from germline, CDR1 is SGHRS and CDR2 is YFSETQ.

In its sample, this clonotype was seen many times. V usage is TRBV6-2 or TRBV6-3 and J usage is TRBJ2-7, with 8 nucleotides matching TRBD2. Germline assignment: CDR1 MNHEY and CDR2 SVGEGT. V shed 2 bases and J 5 bases; nucleotides not matched to a gene: 14. This CDR3 spans 17 amino acids. The CDR3 sequence is CASSYGVASGSGDEQYF. The CDR3 DNA is TGTGCCAGCAGTTACGGGGTTGCCAGCGGGAGCGGAGACGAGCAGTACTTC.

This clonotype was found a few times. This rearrangement joins TRBV7-6 to TRBJ2-1; D is possibly TRBD1 (6 bases). The CDR3 is 14 residues long. Trimming shortened V by 1 base and J by 7 bases, and 11 bases separated the two germline ends. In germline, CDR1 is SGHVS, CDR2 FNYEAQ. The CDR3 nucleotides are TGTGCCAGCAGCTTAGTACAGGGTGGGAATGAGCAGTTCTTC. Protein: CASSLVQGGNEQFF.

At least ten counts were recorded for this clonotype. The CDR3 region is CASSQGGHRQPQHF. The DNA of the CDR3 is TGTGCCAGCAGCCAGGGGGGCCACCGTCAGCCCCAGCATTTT. The gene calls are TRBV3-1 and TRBJ1-5; possibly TRBD1 for D (6 bases). The V gene's germline CDR1 is LGHDT and CDR2 YNNKEL (reference sequence). This CDR3 contains 14 residues. Deletions cut 3 bases from V and 6 bases from J, with 12 bases between.

In this sample, this clonotype turned up many times. For the CDR3, the DNA is TGTGCCAGCAGGGGGACTAGCGGACACACCGGGGAGCTGTTTTTT. Protein sequence: CASRGTSGHTGELFF. This chain connects TRBV11-1 to TRBJ2-2; 11 nucleotides agree with TRBD2. The germline CDR1 and CDR2 sequences are SGHAT and FQDESV (reference sequence). Trimming took 6 bases from V and 3 from J; bases not matched to a gene: 3. The CDR3 is 15 amino acids.

The table lists this clonotype with many counts. The V gene is TRBV30, the J gene TRBJ1-1; D is unresolved. V was cut by 2 bases and J by 0 bases, with 10 bases left in between. The CDR3 has 14 amino acids. Per germline, CDR1 GTSNPN and CDR2 SVGIG (reference sequence). CDR3 sequence reads: CAWSIGLMNTEAFF. The CDR3 DNA follows: TGTGCCTGGAGTATAGGACTGATGAACACTGAAGCTTTCTTT.

This clonotype was recorded many times. CDR3 nucleotide sequence: TGTGCCAGCAGCCCTATGAGTGGGTATCAGCCCCAGCATTTT. It yields the protein CASSPMSGYQPQHF. The chain carries TRBV3-1 and TRBJ1-5; D gene ambiguous. From germline, CDR1 is LGHDT and CDR2 YNNKEL (reference sequence). V gave up 4 bases and J gave up 5 bases, with 12 bases separating them. This CDR3 region has 14 residues. The variable domain in full, with the rest retrieved from reference TRBV3-1 and TRBJ1-5, is DTAVSQTPKYLVTQMGNDKSIKCEQNLGHDTMYWYKQDSKKFLKIMFSYNNKELIINETVPNRFSPKSPDKAHLNLHINSLELGDSAVYFCASSPMSGYQPQHFGDGTRLSIL.

This clonotype has a count of ten or more. This rearrangement joins TRBV4-3 to TRBJ2-1; 8 bases agree with TRBD2. Germline V gene data show CDR1 as LGHNA and CDR2 as YSLEER. The CDR3 runs 12 residues. V dropped 5 bases and J dropped 12; count of bases not matched to a gene: 6. DNA of the CDR3: TGCGCCAGCAGCGGGCGGGAGGACCGGCAGTTCTTC. Protein: CASSGREDRQFF.

There are many counts of this clonotype. The chain carries TRBV20-1 and TRBJ1-4; a possible D gene is TRBD1 (6 bases). Deletions cut 6 bases from V and 6 bases from J, with 17 bases between. The CDR3 length is 14 residues. Germline CDR1 DFQATT, CDR2 SNEGSKA (reference sequence). The CDR3 spells CSAPKRGVDEKLFF. In nucleotides, the CDR3 is TGCAGTGCCCCCAAGAGGGGGGTTGATGAAAAACTGTTTTTT.

V gene TRBV30 combines with J gene TRBJ1-2; 11 bases fit TRBD1. CDR3 length: 15 amino acids. V lost 2 bases to trimming and J lost 4 bases; unmatched junction nucleotides: 6. Germline V gene lookup returns CDR1 GTSNPN and CDR2 SVGIG (reference sequence). Here the CDR3 reads CAWSKSGTGGYGYTF. Here the CDR3 DNA reads TGTGCCTGGAGTAAATCCGGGACAGGGGGCTATGGCTACACCTTC.

This clonotype came up many times. The genes are TRBV5-6 and TRBJ1-1, with TRBD1 matching 10 bases. The CDR3 covers 16 residues. From germline, CDR1 is SGHDT and CDR2 YYEEEE. Trimming at V came to 4 bases and at J to 6 bases, leaving 12 bases not matched to a gene. CDR3 residues: CASSGDRGHFLSEAFF. The CDR3, as DNA: TGTGCCAGCAGCGGGGACAGGGGTCATTTCCTATCTGAAGCTTTCTTT.

The sample holds many counts of this clonotype. The J gene is TRBJ2-7, the V gene TRBV4-1; D is uncertain. Germline CDR1 reads MGHRA; CDR2 reads YSYEKL. The CDR3 totals 12 residues. V was trimmed by 4 bases and J by 6 bases, leaving 10 bases between them. CDR3 in amino acids: CASSRPGPEQYF. CDR3 bases: TGCGCCAGCAGCCGTCCGGGCCCCGAGCAGTACTTC.

Note on this clonotype: A much larger clone sits a single nucleotide away, making a read error possible. The chain joins TRBV6-1 to TRBJ1-2; tentative D call: TRBD1 (5 bases). The CDR3 covers 17 residues. The V gene's germline CDR1 is MNHNS and CDR2 SASEGT. Trimming pared 11 bases from V and 4 bases from J, leaving 29 bases between. CDR3 DNA sequence: TGTGCCGGCGGAAATCTCAAAAAATATGACAGCCCCTATGGCTACACCTTC. Its translation: CAGGNLKKYDSPYGYTF.

This clonotype was observed at least ten times. V is TRBV2 and J is TRBJ2-3; the D gene is possibly TRBD1 (5 bases). In germline, CDR1 is SNHLY, CDR2 FYNNEI. The CDR3 is 14 residues long. The V and J ends lost 7 bases and 2 bases respectively, with 13 bases between them. In DNA, the CDR3 is TGTGCCAGCATATTACAGGTGAACACAGATACGCAGTATTTT. Protein sequence: CASILQVNTDTQYF.